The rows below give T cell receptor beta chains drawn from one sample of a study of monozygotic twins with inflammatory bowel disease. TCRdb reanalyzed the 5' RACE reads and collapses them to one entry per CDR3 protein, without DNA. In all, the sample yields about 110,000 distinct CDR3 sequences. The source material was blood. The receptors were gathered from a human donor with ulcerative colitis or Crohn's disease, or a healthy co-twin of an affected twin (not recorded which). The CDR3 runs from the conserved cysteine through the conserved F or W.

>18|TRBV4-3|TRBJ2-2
CASSQDRVEGGDTGELFF
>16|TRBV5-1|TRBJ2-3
CASSRGGSGRTDTQYF
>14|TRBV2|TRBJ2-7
CASSDAGPSYEQYF
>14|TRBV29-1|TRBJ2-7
CSATRTGASYEQYF
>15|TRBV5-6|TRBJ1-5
CASSFGTGNNQPQHF
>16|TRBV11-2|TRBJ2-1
CASSDPGTSGYNEQFF
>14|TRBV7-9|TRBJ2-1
CASSLGVMTREQFF
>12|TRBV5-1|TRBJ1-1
CASSLGTGEAFF
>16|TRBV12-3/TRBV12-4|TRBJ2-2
CASSFRRGAAGGELFF
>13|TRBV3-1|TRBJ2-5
CASSHRGGETQYF
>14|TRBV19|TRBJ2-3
CASSIRGGTDTQYF
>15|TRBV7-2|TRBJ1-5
CASSPWTGAYQPQHF
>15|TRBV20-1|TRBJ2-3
CSARDVGGPGDTQYF
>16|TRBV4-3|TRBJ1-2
CASSPRPTPSHYGYTF
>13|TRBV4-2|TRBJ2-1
CASSLQGENEQFF
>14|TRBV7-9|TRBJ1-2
CASSLPSWDYGYTF
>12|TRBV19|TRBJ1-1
CASGPGWTEAFF
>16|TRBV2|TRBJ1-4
CASTMTGIAANEKLFF
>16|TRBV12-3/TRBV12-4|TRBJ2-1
CASSTEGGSSYNEQFF
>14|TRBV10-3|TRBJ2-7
CAISVGQSSYEQYF
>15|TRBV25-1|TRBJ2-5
CASSEYQGMKETQYF
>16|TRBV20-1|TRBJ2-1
CSARNSGGPIYNEQFF
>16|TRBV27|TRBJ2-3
CASSPLGLVLSDTQYF
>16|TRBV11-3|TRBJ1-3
CASSHIGGAAGNTIYF
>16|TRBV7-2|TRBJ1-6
CASSLAAPNTDSPLHF
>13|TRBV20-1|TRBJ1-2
CSAPPNPSYGYTF
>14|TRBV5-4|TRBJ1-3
CASSLEGSGNAIYF
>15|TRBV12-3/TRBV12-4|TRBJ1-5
CASSLTAYSNQPQHF
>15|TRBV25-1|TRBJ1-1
CASSDGGTVNTEAFF
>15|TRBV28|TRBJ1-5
CASSLGTLGEKPQHF
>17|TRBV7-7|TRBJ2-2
CASSLKGGGENTGELFF
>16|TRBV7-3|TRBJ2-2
CASSFRGRANTGELFF
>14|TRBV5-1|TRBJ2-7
CASSFEDRAYEQYF
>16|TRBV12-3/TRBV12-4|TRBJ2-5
CASSFDRDRVGETQYF
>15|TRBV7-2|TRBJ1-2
CASSQNLQGAGGYTF
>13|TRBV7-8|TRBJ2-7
CASSSRPEREQYF
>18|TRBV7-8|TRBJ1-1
CASSMTTLTGGKNTEAFF
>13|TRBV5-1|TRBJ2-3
CASSLESTDTQYF
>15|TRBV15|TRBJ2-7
CATSRRRGQGKEQYF
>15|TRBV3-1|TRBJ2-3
CASSQDPTSADTQYF
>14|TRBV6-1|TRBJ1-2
CASSRDRARHGYTF
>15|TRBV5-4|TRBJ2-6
CASSLGHSGANVLTF
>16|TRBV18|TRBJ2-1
CASSPLASGVLDEQFF
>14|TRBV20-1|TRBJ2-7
CSAKGWGGSYEQYF
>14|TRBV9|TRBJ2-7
CASSVLTGGDEQYF
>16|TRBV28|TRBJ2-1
CASTSAGVSSYNEQFF
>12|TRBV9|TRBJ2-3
CASSGFADTQYF
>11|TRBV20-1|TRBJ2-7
CSAIRSYEQYF
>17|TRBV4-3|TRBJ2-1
CASSQREGLAGVNEQFF
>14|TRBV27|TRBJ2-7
CATLLTGGSYEQYF
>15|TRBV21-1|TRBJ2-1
CASIPSGRADDEQFF